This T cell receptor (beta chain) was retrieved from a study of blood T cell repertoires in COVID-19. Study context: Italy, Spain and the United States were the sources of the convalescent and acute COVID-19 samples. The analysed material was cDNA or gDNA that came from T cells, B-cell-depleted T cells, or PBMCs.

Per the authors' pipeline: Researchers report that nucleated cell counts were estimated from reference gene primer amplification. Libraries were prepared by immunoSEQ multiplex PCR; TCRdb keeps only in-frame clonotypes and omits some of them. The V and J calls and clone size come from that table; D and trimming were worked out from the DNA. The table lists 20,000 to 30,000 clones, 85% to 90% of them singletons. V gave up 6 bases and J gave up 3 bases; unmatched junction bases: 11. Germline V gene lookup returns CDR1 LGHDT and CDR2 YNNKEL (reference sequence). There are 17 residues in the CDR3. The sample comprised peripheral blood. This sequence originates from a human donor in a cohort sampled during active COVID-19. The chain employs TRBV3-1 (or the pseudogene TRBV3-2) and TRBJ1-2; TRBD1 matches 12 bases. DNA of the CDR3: TGTGCCAGCAGAACCGGGACAGGGGGCGTTTTATACTATGGCTACACCTTC. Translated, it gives CASRTGTGGVLYYGYTF.